The next 7 T cell receptor beta chains were all read from a single sample in a study of Ad26.COV2.S vaccination and SARS-CoV-2 variants. The method was immunoSEQ multiplex PCR; TCRdb's version includes in-frame clones alone and lacks a portion of them. The table shows 400,000 or so clones, with around 85% occurring only once. The treatment is: over 15 received Ad26.COV2.S at low or high dose, single or two shots; roughly 5 received placebo; per-sample allocation not given. The study sampled participants on day 63 after the first vaccine or placebo injection. The sequencing here drew on peripheral blood, taken in a trial of Ad26.COV2.S vaccine versus placebo. Receptor source: a person between 18 and 65 years old who received the Ad26.COV2.S COVID-19 vaccine or a placebo.

The chain uses TRBV4-1 and TRBJ1-2, with 10 nucleotides matching TRBD1. The junction had 5 bases not matched to a gene; V was cut back by 1 base and J by 6 bases. The germline V gene has CDR1 MGHRA and CDR2 YSYEKL. The CDR3 runs 15 residues. DNA for the CDR3: TGCGCCAGCAGCCAAGGCGACAGGGGGCATAATGGCTACACCTTC. It codes for CASSQGDRGHNGYTF.

The chain links TRBV6-5 to TRBJ2-5; 7 bases are a match to TRBD1. The junction had 6 bases not matched to a gene; V was cut back by 6 bases and J by 5 bases. Germline-derived CDR1 and CDR2 are MNHEY and SVGAGI. The CDR3 covers 13 residues. The CDR3 loop is CASSPTGWETQYF. DNA for the CDR3: TGTGCCAGCAGCCCGACAGGGTGGGAGACCCAGTACTTC.

This chain uses TRBV7-6 with TRBJ1-1; TRBD1 matches 11 bases. The trim removed 5 bases at V and 4 bases at J, leaving 6 bases unmatched. Germline lookup yields CDR1 SGHVS and CDR2 FNYEAQ. The CDR3 is made up of 15 amino acids. Here the CDR3 reads CASSPGQGVSTEAFF. The CDR3 coding sequence is TGTGCCAGCAGCCCGGGACAGGGGGTAAGCACTGAAGCTTTCTTT.

This clone was picked up a small number of times. The genes are TRBV19 and TRBJ1-2; D not certain. CDR1 is LNHDA, CDR2 SQIVND, per germline (reference sequence). The CDR3 extends over 14 amino acids. Deletions cut 7 bases from V and 6 bases from J, with 18 bases between. The CDR3 loop reads CASNPSEEPDGYTF. The CDR3 DNA is TGTGCCAGTAATCCATCGGAGGAGCCGGATGGCTACACCTTC.

V gene TRBV11-2 combines with J gene TRBJ1-1; 9 bases match TRBD1. This CDR3 has 14 amino acids. Germline CDR1 SGHAT, CDR2 FQNNGV. Trimming took 5 bases from V and 4 from J; bases not matched to a gene: 5. The CDR3 DNA follows: TGTGCCAGCAGCGCGACAGGGGGGGTCACTGAAGCTTTCTTT. Protein: CASSATGGVTEAFF.

This clone was recorded only once. The gene calls are TRBV30 and TRBJ2-3; perhaps D is TRBD1 or TRBD2 (7 bases each). The V end was cut by 4 bases, the J end by 5 bases, with 16 bases between. The CDR3 runs 14 residues. CDR1 and CDR2 (germline): GTSNPN, SVGIG (reference sequence). The CDR3 region has the DNA TGTGCCTGGACGCAGGGGGGGCAACAAGATACGCAGTATTTT. Translating gives CAWTQGGQQDTQYF.

The chain joins TRBV6-4 to TRBJ2-1, with TRBD2 matching over 8 bases. CDR3 length: 17 amino acids. Germline lookup yields CDR1 MRHNA and CDR2 SNTAGT. V gave up 5 bases and J gave up 8 bases; unmatched junction bases: 17. Written as DNA, the CDR3 is TGTGCCAGCAGTCCGACTAGCGTCAGGTCTGGGGGGGATGAGCAGTTCTTC. Translating it yields CASSPTSVRSGGDEQFF.